These 28 T cell receptor beta chains were all obtained from the same sample, sequenced in a study of Graves' ophthalmopathy and Graves' hyperthyroidism. TCR beta CDR3 regions were amplified from RNA transcripts. Investigators did first-round RT-PCR with HTBI primers, then second-round multiplex PCR. MiXCR was run by TCRdb on the multiplex PCR reads, yielding one entry per CDR3 protein. In the table there are around 40,000 distinct CDR3 sequences, under 65% of which are singletons. Specimen: peripheral blood. These receptors were taken from an adult man with Graves' ophthalmopathy.

This clonotype was counted ten times or more. The chain joins TRBV2 to TRBJ2-7; TRBD1 might be the D (5 bases). Germline CDR1 SNHLY, CDR2 FYNNEI. This CDR3 contains 14 residues. Trimming shortened V by 6 bases and J by 3 bases, and 15 bases separated the two germline ends. The CDR3 loop reads CASSGQGSGYEQYF. The CDR3 DNA reads as TGTGCCAGCAGCGGCCAGGGCTCCGGCTACGAGCAGTACTTC.

This clonotype has at least ten counts. The chain joins TRBV28 to TRBJ1-4; D ambiguous. This CDR3 spans 12 amino acids. V lost 5 bases and J lost 8, with 9 bases in between. In germline, CDR1 is MDHEN, CDR2 SYDVKM. The DNA of the CDR3 is TGTGCCAGCAGTACCAGTGGGGAAAAACTGTTTTTT. Translation: CASSTSGEKLFF.

CDR3 loop: CASSWGTQNYGYTF. The CDR3 DNA is TGCGCCAGCAGCTGGGGGACACAGAACTATGGCTACACCTTC. The chain links TRBV5-1 to TRBJ1-2; a possible D gene is TRBD1 (6 bases). Germline loops: CDR1 SGHRS, CDR2 YFSETQ. The CDR3 sequence is 14 residues long. Trimming stripped 3 bases from V and 2 bases from J, with 11 bases between.

J is TRBJ1-5 and V is TRBV6-6; D is ambiguous. Between the trimmed V and J ends, which lost 5 bases and 5 bases, there was a span of 4 bases. The CDR3 is 11 residues long. Germline V gene lookup returns CDR1 MNHNY and CDR2 SVGAGI (reference sequence). This CDR3 is CASSPYQPQHF. The CDR3 region has the DNA TGTGCCAGCAGTCCCTATCAGCCCCAGCATTTT.

This clonotype has at least ten counts. The chain is built from TRBV28 and TRBJ2-5; the D is unclear. The CDR3 length is 15 residues. Germline values: CDR1 MDHEN, CDR2 SYDVKM. The V gene lost 7 bases and the J gene lost 5 bases, with 20 bases spanning the gap. CDR3 residues: CASTLSPWQWETQYF. The CDR3 nucleotides read TGTGCCAGCACCCTAAGCCCCTGGCAATGGGAGACCCAGTACTTC.

The chain carries TRBV10-3 and TRBJ2-7, with 9 bases lining up with TRBD1. Germline V gene sequence: CDR1 ENHRY, CDR2 SYGVKD. Trimming removed 2 bases from V and 0 bases from J; junction bases left unmatched: 8. The CDR3 sequence is 17 residues long. CDR3 in amino acids: CAISEGQGRSSSYEQYF. Written as DNA, the CDR3 is TGTGCCATCAGTGAGGGACAGGGGCGATCCAGCTCCTACGAGCAGTACTTC.

V is TRBV20-1 and J is TRBJ2-6, with D uncertain. V gave up 0 bases and J gave up 4 bases, with 7 bases separating them. This CDR3 contains 14 residues. The germline V gene has CDR1 DFQATT and CDR2 SNEGSKA (reference sequence). The CDR3 protein is CSARDRPGANVLTF. The CDR3 DNA is TGCAGTGCTAGAGATCGTCCAGGGGCCAACGTCCTGACTTTC.

This clonotype has at least ten counts. The chain recombines TRBV12-3 or TRBV12-4 with TRBJ2-7; 9 positions agree with TRBD1. Losses at the gene ends were 4 bases for V and 2 bases for J; bases not matched to a gene: 3. The CDR3 consists of 14 residues. CDR3 DNA: TGTGCCAGCAGTTACAACAGGGGGCCCTACGAGCAGTACTTC. The encoded protein is CASSYNRGPYEQYF.

The CDR3: CASSLEAHSYEQYF. CDR3 nucleotides: TGTGCCAGCAGCTTAGAGGCTCACTCCTACGAGCAGTACTTC. The rearrangement joins TRBV7-6 to TRBJ2-7; D gene uncertain. Germline loops: CDR1 SGHVS, CDR2 FNYEAQ. The CDR3 length is 14 residues. Trimming took 1 base from V and 0 from J, leaving 7 bases between them.

The chain carries TRBV5-6 and TRBJ2-1; 10 nucleotides agree with TRBD2. V shed 1 base and J 6 bases; nucleotides not matched to a gene: 7. There are 16 residues in the CDR3. The germline V gene has CDR1 SGHDT and CDR2 YYEEEE. In DNA form, the CDR3 reads TGTGCCAGCAGCTTGCCTGACAGCGGGAGGGGCAATGAGCAGTTCTTC. Encoded protein: CASSLPDSGRGNEQFF.

CDR3 sequence (DNA): TGTGCCACCAGCAGAGATGTCGGGGATCCCAACTTAGCGGGACAGACCTACAATGAGCAGTTCTTC. Amino acids: CATSRDVGDPNLAGQTYNEQFF. The J gene is TRBJ2-1, the V gene TRBV15, with TRBD2 as a possible D gene (8 bases). Germline-derived CDR1 and CDR2 are LNHNV and YYDKDF (reference sequence). This CDR3 comprises 22 residues. Deletions cut 0 bases from V and 2 bases from J, with 29 bases between. Using reference TRBV15 and TRBJ2-1 for the parts outside the CDR3, the full variable domain is DAMVIQNPRYQVTQFGKPVTLSCSQTLNHNVMYWYQQKSSQAPKLLFHYYDKDFNNEADTPDNFQSRRPNTSFCFLDIRSPGLGDTAMYLCATSRDVGDPNLAGQTYNEQFFGPGTRLTVL.

As for this clonotype: Relative to the germline gene, one junction end is altered; a read error may explain this. The chain employs TRBV2 and TRBJ1-1; 10 nucleotides align to TRBD1. CDR3 size: 14 residues. Germline values: CDR1 SNHLY, CDR2 FYNNEI. The CDR3 spells CASRRQGADTEASF. In DNA, the CDR3 is TGTGCCAGCAGAAGACAGGGGGCGGACACTGAAGCTTCCTTT.

V gene TRBV19 combines with J gene TRBJ1-2; D possibly corresponds to TRBD1 (5 bases). Looked up from germline, CDR1 is LNHDA and CDR2 is SQIVND (reference sequence). The CDR3 extends over 15 amino acids. V was clipped by 9 bases and J by 4 bases, with 21 bases between them. The CDR3 DNA reads TGTGCCAGCAACCGAGGGCAGGGTTCTTCCTATGGCTACACCTTC. Translated, it gives CASNRGQGSSYGYTF.

In regard to this clonotype: With a much larger clone just one base away, this may be a read error. The rearrangement uses TRBV6-2 or TRBV6-3 and TRBJ2-3; the match to TRBD1 covers 8 bases. The J segment lost 4 bases and the V segment lost 2 bases, leaving 23 bases of the junction unmatched. The CDR3 runs 21 residues. The V gene's germline CDR1 is MNHEY and CDR2 SVGEGT. CDR3 in DNA: TGTGCCAGCAGTTACCCCCCTCCGTCCGTTCCGGGACAGGAGCTTGCAGATACGCAGTATTTT. Translation gives CASSYPPPSVPGQELADTQYF.

This clonotype was seen at least ten times. The chain links TRBV24-1 to TRBJ2-1; D gene uncertain. This CDR3 comprises 15 residues. Germline V gene data show CDR1 as KGHDR and CDR2 as SFDVKD. The V gene lost 6 bases and the J gene lost 0 bases, with 11 bases spanning the gap. The CDR3 loop reads CATSRSSSSYNEQFF. The CDR3 DNA reads as TGTGCCACCAGTCGTAGCAGCAGCTCCTACAATGAGCAGTTCTTC.

The chain has TRBV13 and TRBJ2-7; D is perhaps TRBD2 (5 bases). This CDR3 comprises 12 residues. Germline V CDR1 and CDR2: PRHDT, FYEKMQ (reference sequence). V lost 2 bases and J lost 5, with 7 bases in between. The CDR3 sequence: CASSLTGNEQYF. CDR3 nucleotide sequence: TGTGCCAGCAGCTTAACCGGGAACGAGCAGTACTTC. Looking up the rest from reference TRBV13 and TRBJ2-7 gives the full variable domain: AAGVIQSPRHLIKEKRETATLKCYPIPRHDTVYWYQQGPGQDPQFLISFYEKMQSDKGSIPDRFSAQQFSDYHSELNMSSLELGDSALYFCASSLTGNEQYFGPGTRLTVT.

Ten or more counts support this clonotype. This rearrangement joins TRBV6-6 to TRBJ2-7; TRBD1 matches 8 bases. J was trimmed by 4 bases and V by 6 bases; bases with no gene match: 11. The germline V gene encodes CDR1 MNHNY and CDR2 SVGAGI (reference sequence). CDR3 length: 15 residues. The DNA of the CDR3 is TGTGCCAGCAGAACCGGGACAGGACCTACTTACGAGCAGTACGTC. Translating gives CASRTGTGPTYEQYV.

V gene TRBV19 combines with J gene TRBJ2-5; 11 bases fit TRBD2. From germline, CDR1 is LNHDA and CDR2 SQIVND (reference sequence). The CDR3 has 16 residues. Trimming cost V 6 bases and J 0 bases; bases outside gene matches: 6. CDR3 DNA sequence: TGTGCCAGTAGCTTCGGGACTAGCGGATACCAAGAGACCCAGTACTTC. This codes for CASSFGTSGYQETQYF.

This clonotype was seen only a few times. J is TRBJ2-7 and V is TRBV15; weak D call: TRBD2 (5 bases). Germline-derived CDR1 and CDR2 are LNHNV and YYDKDF (reference sequence). Trimming took off 2 bases at V and 9 bases at J, with 29 bases between the two ends. The CDR3 consists of 18 residues. CDR3 nucleotides: TGTGCCACCAGCAGATCCTGGACGGAGGTATCTAGCACAGATACGCAGTACGTC. This sequence encodes CATSRSWTEVSSTDTQYV.

The table lists this clonotype with many counts. The chain carries TRBV6-5 and TRBJ2-7; maybe TRBD1 (5 bases). The CDR3 sequence is 17 residues long. Trimming cost V 6 bases and J 6 bases, with 27 bases left between them. Germline values: CDR1 MNHEY, CDR2 SVGAGI. CDR3 bases: TGTGCCAGCAGACGTACGTCGGCAGCCTATGGTACAGGCGAGCAGTACTTC. Protein sequence: CASRRTSAAYGTGEQYF.

This clonotype has ten or more counts. The V gene is TRBV7-6, the J gene TRBJ2-5; 7 positions match TRBD2. The CDR3 has 13 residues. J was trimmed by 7 bases and V by 6 bases; bases with no gene match: 8. Germline V CDR1 and CDR2: SGHVS, FNYEAQ. The CDR3 sequence is CASSPVGGGTQYF. As DNA, the CDR3 is TGTGCCAGCAGTCCTGTGGGGGGGGGGACCCAGTACTTC.

This clonotype was counted a single time. This chain joins TRBV6-6 and TRBJ2-1, with 8 bases lining up with TRBD2. Germline-derived CDR1 and CDR2 are MNHNY and SVGAGI (reference sequence). V dropped 6 bases and J dropped 9; count of bases not matched to a gene: 13. This CDR3 is 15 amino acids long. The CDR3 region is CASSLTGLGMGEQFF. In DNA, the CDR3 is TGTGCCAGCAGCTTAACGGGACTAGGGATGGGTGAGCAGTTCTTC.

Sample share makes this clonotype medium-sized. The junction and the germline gene differ at one end; a read error may be behind it. This chain uses TRBV7-7 with TRBJ2-7, with 11 bases lining up with TRBD2. The CDR3 consists of 13 residues. Germline CDR1 is SSHAT and CDR2 is FNYEAQ (reference sequence). The CDR3 here is CASSLAGGYEQYF. Written as DNA, the CDR3 is TGTGCTAGCAGCTTAGCGGGAGGGTACGAGCAGTACTTC.

This clonotype was seen at least ten times. This rearrangement joins TRBV7-6 to TRBJ1-4; D is perhaps TRBD1 (5 bases). CDR3 length: 15 amino acids. The ends were cut back, 8 bases at V and 4 bases at J, with 17 bases in the middle. Germline V gene data show CDR1 as SGHVS and CDR2 as FNYEAQ. DNA of the CDR3: TGTGCCAGCGGGGCAGGGCAGGGCTTTAATGAAAAACTGTTTTTT. Translating gives CASGAGQGFNEKLFF.

This clonotype came up a few times. This chain links TRBV24-1 with TRBJ1-6; 10 bases fit TRBD1. The CDR3 runs to 19 residues. V lost 12 bases, J lost 0 bases, and 16 bases stayed unmatched. Germline CDR1 KGHDR, CDR2 SFDVKD. CDR3 protein: CASMKPGQGTSSYNSPLHF. In DNA, the CDR3 is TGTGCCTCAATGAAACCGGGACAGGGGACGAGCTCCTATAATTCACCCCTCCACTTT.

The chain joins TRBV19 to TRBJ2-5; 16 positions agree with TRBD2. CDR1 and CDR2 (germline): LNHDA, SQIVND (reference sequence). This CDR3 region has 16 residues. With V trimmed by 6 bases and J by 4 bases, 5 bases remained unmatched. CDR3 bases: TGTGCCAGTAGCACGGGGACTAGCGGGAGGGGAGAGACCCAGTACTTC. Protein sequence: CASSTGTSGRGETQYF.

This clonotype appeared a single time. The chain links TRBV29-1 to TRBJ2-5, with D tentatively TRBD1 or TRBD2 (5 bases each). The CDR3 is made up of 14 amino acids. Per the germline V gene, CDR1 is SQVTM and CDR2 is ANQGSEA. The ends were cut back, 2 bases at V and 2 bases at J, with 12 bases in the middle. As DNA, the CDR3 is TGCAGCGTTGAAACATATGAGGGGCAAGAGACCCAGTACTTC. This translates into CSVETYEGQETQYF.

Remarks on this clonotype: A read error may explain this, as a much larger clone is one base away. The chain recombines TRBV4-1 with TRBJ2-5; 9 nucleotides align to TRBD2. Germline V CDR1 and CDR2: MGHRA, YSYEKL. The junction had 11 bases not matched to a gene; V was cut back by 4 bases and J by 5 bases. This CDR3 has 16 residues. The CDR3 bases are TGCGCCAGCAGCCCGCCGGGGGGCGGGAGGGACGAGACCCAGTACTTC. Protein product: CASSPPGGGRDETQYF.